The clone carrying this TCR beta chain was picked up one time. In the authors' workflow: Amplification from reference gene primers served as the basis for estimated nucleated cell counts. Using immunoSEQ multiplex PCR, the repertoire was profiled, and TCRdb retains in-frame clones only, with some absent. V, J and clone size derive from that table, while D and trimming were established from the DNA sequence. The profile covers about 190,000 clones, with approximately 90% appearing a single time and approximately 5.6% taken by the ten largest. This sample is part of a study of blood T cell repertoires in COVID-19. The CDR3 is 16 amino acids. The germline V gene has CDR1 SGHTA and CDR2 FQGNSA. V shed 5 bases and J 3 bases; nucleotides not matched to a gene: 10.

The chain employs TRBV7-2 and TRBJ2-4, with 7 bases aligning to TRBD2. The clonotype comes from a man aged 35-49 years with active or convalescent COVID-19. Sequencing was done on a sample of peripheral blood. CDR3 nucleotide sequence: TGTGCCAGCAGCCGCCGGGGGGTGTGGGGCAAAAACATTCAGTACTTC. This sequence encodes CASSRRGVWGKNIQYF.